This T cell receptor beta chain was profiled in a study of cytomegalovirus exposure and HLA in healthy donors. Whole-study results and caveats: Later analysis demonstrated an association between a missense DCLRE1C variant and TCR beta V- and J-gene trimming. At a 0.05 false discovery rate, a later analysis found some 17,000 TCR beta sequences to be associated with HLA alleles.

The PCR employed 60 Vbeta primers together with 13 Jbeta primers. Measured with immunoSEQ multiplex PCR; TCRdb has only the in-frame clones, and not every one. The data contain under 200,000 clones, 80% to 90% of them singletons. Concerning this clone: Its specificity is not known.

The sequenced sample consisted of PBMCs. This TCR came from a man in his late teens or twenties in good health and CMV-seropositive.

The CDR3 region has the DNA TGTGCCAGCACGCCTAACACAGATACGCAGTATTTT. This codes for CASTPNTDTQYF. The chain couples TRBV25-1 to TRBJ2-3, with D unresolved. Between the trimmed V and J ends, which lost 7 bases and 2 bases, there was a span of 7 bases. This CDR3 has 12 amino acids. Germline-derived CDR1 and CDR2 are MGHDK and SYGVNS. Full variable domain (remainder filled in from reference TRBV25-1 and TRBJ2-3): EADIYQTPRYLVIGTGKKITLECSQTMGHDKMYWYQQDPGMELHLIHYSYGVNSTEKGDLSSESTVSRIRTEHFPLTLESARPSHTSQYLCASTPNTDTQYFGPGTRLTVL.